The rows below give T cell receptor beta chains drawn from one sample of a study of early T cells in non-severe SARS-CoV-2 infection. TCRdb passed the 5' RACE reads through MiXCR, listing each CDR3 protein once. Of tens of thousands of distinct CDR3 sequences listed, just under 5% are singletons. Sequencing was done on a sample of whole blood. The receptors shown here come from an adult who was a healthcare worker with PCR-confirmed SARS-CoV-2 infection or an uninfected control (not recorded which). The CDR3 runs from the conserved cysteine through the conserved F or W. The order of the fields is J gene, V gene, clone size, D gene, CDR3 DNA, CDR3 protein. A D gene is named only where the DNA matches it firmly. Expanded clones are given a class, and other clones once, few, many or no size at all.

>TRBJ2-3|TRBV14|many|.
TGTGCCAGCAGCCAAGATTTGAGACCGAGCACAGATACGCAGTATTTT
CASSQDLRPSTDTQYF
>TRBJ2-6|TRBV2|.|TRBD2
TGTGCCAGCAGAACTCTAGCGGGAGGCTCTGGGGCCAACGTCCTGACTTTC
CASRTLAGGSGANVLTF
>TRBJ2-1|TRBV24-1|many|.
TGTGCCACCAGTAAGGCGGACGGGGTCGCCAATCCCAACAATGAGCAGTTCTTC
CATSKADGVANPNNEQFF
>TRBJ2-1|TRBV7-8|.|TRBD2
TGTGCCAGCAGCCAGATGTCGATAGCGGGACTAGCGGGAGGACGTCCGTTCTTC
CASSQMSIAGLAGGRPFF
>TRBJ2-7|TRBV20-1|many|TRBD2
TGCAGTGCTAGAGTAATTGCGGGAGGGCCCTACGAGCAGTACTTC
CSARVIAGGPYEQYF
>TRBJ2-7|TRBV3-1|few|TRBD1
TGTGCCAGCAGCCAATTCAACAGGGGCTACGAGCAGTACTTC
CASSQFNRGYEQYF
>TRBJ2-2|TRBV7-9|.|.
TGTGCCAGCAGCGACACCCGGGTCTCGAACACCGGGGAGCTGTTTTTT
CASSDTRVSNTGELFF
>TRBJ2-3|TRBV7-9|.|.
TGTGCCAGCAGCTTAGGTTTTCGGTTGACTAGCACAGATACGCAGTATTTT
CASSLGFRLTSTDTQYF
>TRBJ2-2|TRBV7-3|few|.
TGTGCCAGCAGTCCTGGGGGGACCAACACCGGGGAGCTGTTTTTT
CASSPGGTNTGELFF
>TRBJ1-2|TRBV6-5|many|TRBD1
TGTGCCAGCAGCCGGGACAGGGCTAACTATGGCTACACCTTC
CASSRDRANYGYTF
>TRBJ2-7|TRBV4-1|many|.
TGCGCCAGCAGCCCTAACGGGGTCTACGAGCAGTACTTC
CASSPNGVYEQYF
>TRBJ2-3|TRBV11-2|many|TRBD2
TGTGCCAGCAGCTCGGGACTAGCGGGCACAGATACGCAGTATTTT
CASSSGLAGTDTQYF
>TRBJ1-6|TRBV2|few|TRBD1
TGTGCCAGCTACGGACAGGGGGTTAGGGGCTCACCCCTCCACTTT
CASYGQGVRGSPLHF
>TRBJ1-2|TRBV18|many|.
TGTGCCAGCTCACGGCCACAGACCACTATATATGGCTACACCTTC
CASSRPQTTIYGYTF
>TRBJ2-1|TRBV5-4|few|.
TGTGCCAGCAGCTTGGGGGACTCGGGTAATGAGCAGTTCTTC
CASSLGDSGNEQFF
>TRBJ1-6|TRBV7-9|few|.
TGTGCCAGCAGCCGAGGGTCAATTTCACCCCTCCACTTT
CASSRGSISPLHF
>TRBJ2-2|TRBV20-1|few|.
TGCAGTGCTAGATCCTCAACAACAGGGTGGGGCACCGGGGAGCTGTTTTTT
CSARSSTTGWGTGELFF
>TRBJ1-2|TRBV5-5|many|TRBD1
TGTGCCAGCAGCTTGTCGGACAGGGGGCTGGGCTACACCTTC
CASSLSDRGLGYTF
>TRBJ1-4|TRBV6-5|many|TRBD1
TGTGCCAGCAGTCCACAGGGGATCGGTGAAAAACTGTTTTTT
CASSPQGIGEKLFF
>TRBJ1-6|TRBV20-1|few|TRBD1
TGCAGTGCTAGAAGGGACAGTACAAATTCACCCCTCCACTTT
CSARRDSTNSPLHF
>TRBJ2-2|TRBV13|many|.
TGTGCCAGCAGCTGGTTAGGGGGGCCGACCAGGGCTCACACCGGGGAGCTGTTTTTT
CASSWLGGPTRAHTGELFF
>TRBJ1-3|TRBV9|many|.
TGTGCCAGCAGCCTAGGGGATGGAAACACCATATATTTT
CASSLGDGNTIYF
>TRBJ2-3|TRBV20-1|.|.
TGCAGTGCCCCGCGGAACAGAGACACAGATACGCAGTATTTT
CSAPRNRDTDTQYF
>TRBJ2-1|TRBV7-6|many|.
TGTGCCAGCAGTCTAGACTTGAGCTCCTACAATGAGCAGTTCTTC
CASSLDLSSYNEQFF
>TRBJ1-6|TRBV5-8|many|.
TGTGCCAGCAGCCCCAGGGGAAGGTGGAATTCACCCCTCCACTTT
CASSPRGRWNSPLHF
>TRBJ1-2|TRBV30|.|.
TGTGCCTGGAGTGTACAGGGTGGCTATGGCTACACCTTC
CAWSVQGGYGYTF
>TRBJ2-7|TRBV20-1|.|.
TGCAGTGCTAGAGATCGCAGCGATACCTACGAGCAGTACTTC
CSARDRSDTYEQYF
>TRBJ2-7|TRBV28|many|.
TGTGCCAGCGGACGGACGGGTGAGAGGGACGAGCAGTACTTC
CASGRTGERDEQYF
>TRBJ2-7|TRBV20-1|.|.
TGCAGTGCAATGATCAACCAAGTCGAGCAGTACTTC
CSAMINQVEQYF
>TRBJ2-3|TRBV6-6|many|.
TGTGCCAGCATTAAGGAAGGCACAGATACGCAGTATTTT
CASIKEGTDTQYF
>TRBJ2-7|TRBV25-1|.|.
TGTGCCAGCAGTGAAACAGGGCCCTACGAGCAGTACTTC
CASSETGPYEQYF
>TRBJ1-4|TRBV4-3|few|TRBD1
TGCGCCAGCAGCCAGGGACAGGGGACGGAACTGTTTTTT
CASSQGQGTELFF
>TRBJ2-3|TRBV11-2|many|.
TGTGCCAGCAGCTTAGACCACGCAGATACGCAGTATTTT
CASSLDHADTQYF
>TRBJ2-1|TRBV24-1|few|.
TGTGCCACCAGTGACACGGGACAGATTCGGGAGGGTGAGCAGTTCTTC
CATSDTGQIREGEQFF
>TRBJ2-1|TRBV5-4|many|.
TGTGCCAGCAGCAATCCCCTCCGAGCTCCGGGCAATGAGCAGTTCTTC
CASSNPLRAPGNEQFF
>TRBJ1-1|TRBV29-1|many|.
TGCAGCGTTCTTTCGACAGAAACGAACACTGAAGCTTTCTTT
CSVLSTETNTEAFF
>TRBJ2-7|TRBV29-1|many|TRBD2
TGCAGCGTTGTGTTTACGGGAGGACCCTACGAGCAGTACTTC
CSVVFTGGPYEQYF
>TRBJ2-3|TRBV29-1|.|.
TGCAGCGTCAAGAGCGTTGGGACCACAGATACGCAGTATTTT
CSVKSVGTTDTQYF
>TRBJ1-5|TRBV6-1|many|.
TGTGCCAGCAGTGAACAATCTCTCAATCAGCCCCAGCATTTT
CASSEQSLNQPQHF
>TRBJ1-5|TRBV28|few|.
TGTGCCAGCAGTTCCCCGGAAGATAAGCCCCAGCATTTT
CASSSPEDKPQHF
>TRBJ2-7|TRBV2|many|TRBD2
TGTGCCAGCAGTGAAGCTGGGACTACCCTCTACGAGCAGTACTTC
CASSEAGTTLYEQYF
>TRBJ2-3|TRBV11-2|.|TRBD2
TGTGCCAGCAGCTTTCTAGCGGGAGGGTTCGTTTCCAGAAGCACAGATACGCAGTATTTT
CASSFLAGGFVSRSTDTQYF